This T cell receptor beta chain originates from a study of shared clonotypes between healthy human individuals. Study outcomes and limitations: Shared clonotypes: approximately 5.3% naive CD4, around 3.4% naive CD8, around 2.2% memory CD4, approximately 0.37% memory CD8.

It was across several immunoSEQ plates that each subset's genomic DNA was evenly split. Sequencing was performed with immunoSEQ multiplex PCR; in TCRdb, only in-frame clones are kept and a portion is missing. The sample contains roughly 400,000 clones, around 96% of which appear only once. Germline-derived CDR1 and CDR2 are SEHNR and FQNEAQ (reference sequence). The CDR3 is made up of 14 amino acids. With 4 bases clipped from V and 6 bases from J, the junction kept 4 bases outside the gene matches. Notes on this clone: Its antigen is undetermined.

What was sequenced was memory CD8+ T cells sorted from blood. As to subset: CD45RO+ cells pooled with CCR7-negative TemRA cells. This rearrangement joins TRBV7-9 to TRBJ2-1, with 9 bases matching TRBD2. The receptor's source is a man aged 25 to 40 in good health. In nucleotides, the CDR3 is TGTGCCAGCAGCTCCGGGACTAGCATCAATGAGCAGTTCTTC. Protein sequence: CASSSGTSINEQFF.